In its sample, the clone carrying this TCR beta chain was seen once. The data derive from a study of blood T cell repertoires in COVID-19. Sequencing used immunoSEQ multiplex PCR; TCRdb keeps in-frame clones, though not all of them. The sample shows approximately 130,000 clones, around 88% of them seen only once. Sequenced sample: peripheral blood. The TCR sequence derives from a man of 80 years or more with active or convalescent COVID-19.

CDR3 loop: CASSSFREGAGEKLFF. Here the CDR3 DNA reads TGTGCCAGCAGTTCCTTCAGAGAGGGGGCAGGTGAAAAACTGTTTTTT. The chain couples TRBV27 to TRBJ1-4; the match to TRBD1 covers 7 bases. The CDR3 covers 16 residues. CDR1 MNHEY and CDR2 SMNVEV come from the germline V gene (reference sequence). V dropped 4 bases and J dropped 7; count of bases not matched to a gene: 12.